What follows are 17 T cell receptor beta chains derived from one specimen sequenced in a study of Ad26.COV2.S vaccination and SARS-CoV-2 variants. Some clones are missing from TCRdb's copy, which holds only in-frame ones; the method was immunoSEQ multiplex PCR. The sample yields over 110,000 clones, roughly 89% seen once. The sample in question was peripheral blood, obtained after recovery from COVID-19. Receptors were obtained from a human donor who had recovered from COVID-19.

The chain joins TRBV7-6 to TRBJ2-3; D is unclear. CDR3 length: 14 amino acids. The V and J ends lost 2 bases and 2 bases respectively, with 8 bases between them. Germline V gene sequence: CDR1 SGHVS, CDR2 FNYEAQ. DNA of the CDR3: TGTGCCAGCAGCTTAACAGACTCCACAGATACGCAGTATTTT. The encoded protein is CASSLTDSTDTQYF.

CDR3 nucleotides: TGTGCCAGCAGCCACAACGTCAAGGGAGACGGAAACACCATATATTTT. Residues: CASSHNVKGDGNTIYF. The chain combines TRBV3-1 (or the pseudogene TRBV3-2) with TRBJ1-3; D is uncertain. Trimming removed 3 bases from V and 4 bases from J, with 16 bases in between. The V gene's germline CDR1 is LGHDT and CDR2 YNNKEL (reference sequence). CDR3 length: 16 amino acids.

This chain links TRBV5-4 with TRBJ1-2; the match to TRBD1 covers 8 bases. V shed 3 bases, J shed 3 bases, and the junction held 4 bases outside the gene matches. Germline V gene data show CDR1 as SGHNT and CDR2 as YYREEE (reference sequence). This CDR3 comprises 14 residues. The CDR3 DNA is TGTGCCAGCAGCTCCCCGGGACAGGACTATGGCTACACCTTC. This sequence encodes CASSSPGQDYGYTF.

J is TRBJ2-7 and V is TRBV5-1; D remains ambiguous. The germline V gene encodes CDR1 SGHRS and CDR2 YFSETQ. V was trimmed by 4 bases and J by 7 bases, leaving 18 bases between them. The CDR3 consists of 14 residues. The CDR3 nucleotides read TGCGCCAGCAGCCCTTTGGGCCCGAGAAGGGAGCAGTACTTC. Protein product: CASSPLGPRREQYF.

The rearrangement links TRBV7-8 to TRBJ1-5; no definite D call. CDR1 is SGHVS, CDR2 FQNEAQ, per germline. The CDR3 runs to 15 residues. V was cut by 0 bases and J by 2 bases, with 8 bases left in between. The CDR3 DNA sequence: TGTGCCAGCAGCTTAGCGACGGAGGGCAATCAGCCCCAGCATTTT. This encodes CASSLATEGNQPQHF.

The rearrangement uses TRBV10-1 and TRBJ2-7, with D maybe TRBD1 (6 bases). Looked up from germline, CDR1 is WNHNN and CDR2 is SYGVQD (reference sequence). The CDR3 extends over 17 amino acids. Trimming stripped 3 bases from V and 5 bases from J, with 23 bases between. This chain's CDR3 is CASSEVGKQGKFHEQYF. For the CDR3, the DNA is TGCGCCAGCAGTGAAGTTGGAAAACAGGGAAAATTCCACGAGCAGTACTTC.

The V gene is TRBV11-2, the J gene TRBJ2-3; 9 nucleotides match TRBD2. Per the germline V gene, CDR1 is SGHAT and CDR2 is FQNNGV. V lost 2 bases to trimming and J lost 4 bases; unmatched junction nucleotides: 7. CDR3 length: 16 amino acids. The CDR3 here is CASSLLGSGGPDTQYF. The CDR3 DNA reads TGTGCCAGCAGCTTACTTGGTAGCGGGGGTCCAGATACGCAGTATTTT.

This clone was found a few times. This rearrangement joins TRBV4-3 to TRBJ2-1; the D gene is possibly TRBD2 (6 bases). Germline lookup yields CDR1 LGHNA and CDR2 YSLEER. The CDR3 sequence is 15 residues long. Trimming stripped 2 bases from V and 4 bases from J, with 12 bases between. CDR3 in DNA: TGCGCCAGCAGCCAATTCCGGGACTCTTACAATGAGCAGTTCTTC. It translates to CASSQFRDSYNEQFF.

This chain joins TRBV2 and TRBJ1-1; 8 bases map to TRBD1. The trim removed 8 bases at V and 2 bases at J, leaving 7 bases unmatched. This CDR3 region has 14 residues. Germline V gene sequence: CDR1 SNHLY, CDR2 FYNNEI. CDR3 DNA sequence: TGTGCCAGCGGGCAACAGGGGGGAAACACTGAAGCTTTCTTT. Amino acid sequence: CASGQQGGNTEAFF.

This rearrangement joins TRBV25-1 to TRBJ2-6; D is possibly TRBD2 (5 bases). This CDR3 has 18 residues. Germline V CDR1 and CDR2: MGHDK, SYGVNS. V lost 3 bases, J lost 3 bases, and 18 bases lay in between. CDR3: CASSDPTTTMSGANVLTF. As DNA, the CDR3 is TGTGCCAGCAGTGACCCCACGACTACTATGAGTGGGGCCAACGTCCTGACTTTC.

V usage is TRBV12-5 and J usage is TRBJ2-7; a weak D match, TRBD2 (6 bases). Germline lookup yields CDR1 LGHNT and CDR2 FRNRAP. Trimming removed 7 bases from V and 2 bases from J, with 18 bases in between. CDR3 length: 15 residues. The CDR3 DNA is TGTGCTAGTGTTCCCCGGAGTGCGGGGCCCTACGAGCAGTACTTC. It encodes CASVPRSAGPYEQYF.

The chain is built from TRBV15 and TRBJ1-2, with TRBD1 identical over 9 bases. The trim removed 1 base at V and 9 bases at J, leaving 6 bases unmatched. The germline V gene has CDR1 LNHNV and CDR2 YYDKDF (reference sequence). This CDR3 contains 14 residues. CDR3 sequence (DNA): TGTGCCACCAGCAGAGGGACAGGGGCCCCTAGCTACACCTTC. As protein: CATSRGTGAPSYTF.

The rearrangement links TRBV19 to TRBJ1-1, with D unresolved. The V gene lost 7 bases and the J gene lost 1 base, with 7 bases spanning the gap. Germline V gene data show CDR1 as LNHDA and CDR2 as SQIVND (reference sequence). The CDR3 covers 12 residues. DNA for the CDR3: TGTGCCAGTACCAGTTGGAACACTGAAGCTTTCTTT. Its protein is CASTSWNTEAFF.

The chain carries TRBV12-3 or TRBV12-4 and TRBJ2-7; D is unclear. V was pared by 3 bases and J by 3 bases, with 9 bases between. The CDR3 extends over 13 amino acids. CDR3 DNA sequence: TGTGCCAGCAGTTTTTCTGGAGTCTACGAGCAGTACTTC. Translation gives CASSFSGVYEQYF.

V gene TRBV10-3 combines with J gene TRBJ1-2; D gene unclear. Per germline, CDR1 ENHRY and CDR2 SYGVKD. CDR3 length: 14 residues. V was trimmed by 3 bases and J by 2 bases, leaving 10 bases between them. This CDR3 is CAISESARNYGYTF. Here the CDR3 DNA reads TGTGCCATCAGTGAATCAGCTCGAAACTATGGCTACACCTTC.

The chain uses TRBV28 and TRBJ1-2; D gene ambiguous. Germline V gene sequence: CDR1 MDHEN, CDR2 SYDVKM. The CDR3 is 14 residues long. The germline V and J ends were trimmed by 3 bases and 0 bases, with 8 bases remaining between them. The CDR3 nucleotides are TGTGCCAGCAGTTTGGTGTTAGCTAACTATGGCTACACCTTC. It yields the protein CASSLVLANYGYTF.

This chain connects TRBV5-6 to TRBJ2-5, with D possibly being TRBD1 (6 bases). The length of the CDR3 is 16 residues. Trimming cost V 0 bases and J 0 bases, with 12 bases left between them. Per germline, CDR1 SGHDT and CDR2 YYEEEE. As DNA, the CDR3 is TGTGCCAGCAGCTTGGCCGGGACATTGTACCAAGAGACCCAGTACTTC. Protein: CASSLAGTLYQETQYF.